Below, one T cell receptor beta chain is given with its context. Its cognate antigen has yet to be identified. The input lacks base qualities; no much larger clone sits a single base away. Library construction relied on the immunoSEQ multiplex PCR assay. RNA was extracted from all samples and reverse transcribed into cDNA, which served as template for TCR sequencing. First-strand cDNA was synthesized using SuperScript III with a 2:1 mix of oligo-dT and random hexamers. A synthetic immune receptor repertoire was used to gauge amplification bias, and whatever bias remained was removed computationally. Per the original workflow: Raw reads were preprocessed to remove errors, and CDR3 was defined according to IMGT conventions as the region from the conserved cysteine to phenylalanine. To get clonality, Shannon entropy was normalized by log2 of the number of productive unique TCRs and the result was subtracted from 1. Scalp TCRbeta sequences were cross-referenced with sorted blood CD4 and CD8 repertoires so that the CD4 or CD8 identity of scalp clones could be inferred. The immuneACCESS repertoire file appears here via TCRdb, limited to in-frame rearrangements. These files lack a portion of the clones; in checked studies, under half of the deficit traces to unresolved V genes, and the cause of the others is not known. The V and J calls and clone size come from that table; D and trimming were worked out from the DNA. A total of approximately 140,000 clones appear in this sample, around 47% of them only once. The ten largest clones capture 6% to 7% of the sample.

Peripheral blood and lesional scalp punch biopsies were obtained from patients with alopecia areata. PBMCs were separated by density centrifugation and stained for CD3, CD4 and CD8, after which CD4+ and CD8+ T cells were sorted on a FACSAria. The sample belongs to a study of CD8+ T cells in alopecia areata (dated by TCRdb to 2016 to 2019). At the level of the whole study: Treated patients were enrolled in an open-label pilot trial of oral tofacitinib, 5 to 10 mg twice daily, for moderate-to-severe alopecia areata. Patients stayed on tofacitinib for 6 to 18 months and then had 6 months of follow-up off drug so that delayed response and recurrence could be assessed. In both human patients and the C3H/HeJ mouse model, the study applied high-throughput TCRbeta sequencing to look at T cell clonal expansion in alopecia areata. In humans, TCRbeta sequencing was performed on scalp tissue and on sorted CD4+ and CD8+ peripheral blood T cells from healthy controls and from patients with patchy or totalis/universalis alopecia areata. Biopsies were taken from tofacitinib-treated patients at baseline and again at 4 and 24 weeks into treatment, and several of those patients also had a later scalp biopsy. Scalp clonality was compared across normal scalp (n=4), patchy alopecia areata scalp (n=8), and alopecia totalis/universalis scalp (n=8). The RNA source kit depended on sample type: the PAXgene miRNA kit for fixed scalp, the miRNeasy kit for PBMCs, and the RNeasy kit for mouse skin. TCRbeta CDR3 regions were amplified by immunoSEQ multiplex PCR with 35 Vbeta forward and 13 Jbeta reverse primers. General conclusions and limits of the study: Scalp TCR repertoire analysis is complicated because resident alphabeta T cells in normal human skin are also sequenced, whereas mouse skin is dominated by gammadelta T cells. Higher clonality and more expanded CD8+ clones were observed in lesional scalp than in normal scalp, particularly in alopecia totalis/universalis, a finding suggestive of antigenic drive. TCR sequences shared between patients were less clear than in mice, possibly partly because of HLA diversity in the patient population.

Including the terminal cysteine and phenylalanine, the CDR3 comprises 14 residues. Only the CDR3 region is kept as DNA, spanning 42 bases read in frame from base 1. The V end loses 4 bases and the J end loses 11 bases, and a stretch of 19 bases separates them. Per the germline V gene, SGHRS is the CDR1 and YFSETQ is the CDR2. The clonotype was recovered from a human donor with alopecia areata. Recombination linked TRBV5-1 to TRBJ1-5, with the D segment identity uncertain. Sequences were obtained from CD4+ T cells sorted from blood. The nucleotide sequence is given as TGCGCCAGCAGCCAATCAGCGGGCGATTTGACCCAGCATTTT. This codes for CASSQSAGDLTQHF.